These T cell receptor beta chains were read from a single sample in a study of shared clonotypes between healthy human individuals. Here immunoSEQ multiplex PCR was the method, and the copy in TCRdb shows in-frame clones only, minus some. The sample records under 1 million clones, roughly 96% being singletons. Material: naive CD8+ T cells sorted from blood. The receptor set was obtained from a young man in good health. Each CDR3 is given with its conserved first and last residue. Fields, in order: J gene, clone size, D gene, V gene, CDR3 protein, CDR3 DNA. D genes are given only for firm matches. Part of the rows lack a size; the others show once, few, many or a class for expanded clones.

j_call: TRBJ2-7; clone_size: once; d_call: -; v_call: TRBV27; cdr3_aa: CASSSAQGSYEQYF; cdr3_nt: TGTGCCAGCAGTTCCGCACAGGGTTCCTACGAGCAGTACTTC
j_call: TRBJ2-7; clone_size: -; d_call: TRBD1; v_call: TRBV9; cdr3_aa: CASSVGDSLSGEQYF; cdr3_nt: TGTGCCAGCAGCGTAGGGGACAGCCTCTCTGGGGAGCAGTACTTC
j_call: TRBJ2-1; clone_size: once; d_call: TRBD2; v_call: TRBV13; cdr3_aa: CASSPPIGSGSFLGEQFF; cdr3_nt: TGTGCCAGCAGCCCACCTATAGGTAGCGGGAGTTTCTTGGGTGAGCAGTTCTTC
j_call: TRBJ2-7; clone_size: -; d_call: -; v_call: TRBV5-1; cdr3_aa: CASSLVGGNYEQYF; cdr3_nt: TGCGCCAGCAGCTTGGTAGGGGGAAACTACGAGCAGTACTTC
j_call: TRBJ1-2; clone_size: few; d_call: -; v_call: TRBV28; cdr3_aa: CASSLDSGYGYTF; cdr3_nt: TGTGCCAGCAGCCTGGACAGCGGCTATGGCTACACCTTC
j_call: TRBJ1-2; clone_size: -; d_call: -; v_call: TRBV27; cdr3_aa: CASSVSVVYGYTF; cdr3_nt: TGTGCCAGCAGTGTATCAGTAGTCTATGGCTACACCTTC
j_call: TRBJ2-7; clone_size: -; d_call: -; v_call: TRBV6-5; cdr3_aa: CASSYPNPYEQYF; cdr3_nt: TGTGCCAGCAGTTACCCAAATCCGTACGAGCAGTACTTC
j_call: TRBJ2-7; clone_size: -; d_call: -; v_call: TRBV11-2; cdr3_aa: CASSLIIPDEQYF; cdr3_nt: TGTGCCAGCAGCCTTATAATCCCGGACGAGCAGTACTTC
j_call: TRBJ2-7; clone_size: -; d_call: TRBD1; v_call: TRBV11-2; cdr3_aa: CASSYAGQGYEQYF; cdr3_nt: TGTGCCAGCAGCTACGCGGGACAGGGGTACGAGCAGTACTTC
j_call: TRBJ1-4; clone_size: -; d_call: TRBD1; v_call: TRBV14; cdr3_aa: CASSQRGQGFATNEKLFF; cdr3_nt: TGTGCCAGCAGCCAGAGGGGACAGGGGTTTGCAACTAATGAAAAACTGTTTTTT
j_call: TRBJ2-1; clone_size: -; d_call: -; v_call: TRBV10-2; cdr3_aa: CASSRGRDYNEQFF; cdr3_nt: TGCGCCAGCAGCCGGGGACGGGATTACAATGAGCAGTTCTTC
j_call: TRBJ2-1; clone_size: once; d_call: TRBD2; v_call: TRBV29-1; cdr3_aa: CSALAGVYNEQFF; cdr3_nt: TGCAGCGCCCTAGCGGGAGTCTACAATGAGCAGTTCTTC
j_call: TRBJ1-5; clone_size: -; d_call: -; v_call: TRBV27; cdr3_aa: CASSLGGPAAGRDQPQHF; cdr3_nt: TGTGCCAGCAGTTTAGGGGGGCCGGCGGCAGGTCGCGATCAGCCCCAGCATTTT
j_call: TRBJ2-7; clone_size: -; d_call: TRBD2; v_call: TRBV7-9; cdr3_aa: CASSPWTSGISPGEQYF; cdr3_nt: TGTGCCAGCAGCCCGTGGACTAGCGGGATCTCCCCGGGTGAGCAGTACTTC
j_call: TRBJ2-7; clone_size: -; d_call: -; v_call: TRBV9; cdr3_aa: CASSVASRDHEQYF; cdr3_nt: TGTGCCAGCAGCGTAGCTAGCAGGGACCACGAGCAGTACTTC
j_call: TRBJ2-1; clone_size: -; d_call: -; v_call: TRBV29-1; cdr3_aa: CSGWRAGWNEQFF; cdr3_nt: TGCAGCGGCTGGAGGGCCGGTTGGAATGAGCAGTTCTTC
j_call: TRBJ2-7; clone_size: -; d_call: -; v_call: TRBV28; cdr3_aa: CASSSILTRHEQYF; cdr3_nt: TGTGCCAGCAGTTCGATCCTGACACGGCACGAGCAGTACTTC
j_call: TRBJ2-1; clone_size: -; d_call: TRBD2; v_call: TRBV4-3; cdr3_aa: CASSQDSGSGYEQFF; cdr3_nt: TGCGCCAGCAGCCAGGACAGCGGGAGTGGCTATGAGCAGTTCTTC
j_call: TRBJ1-5; clone_size: once; d_call: -; v_call: TRBV2; cdr3_aa: CASSPPANQPQHF; cdr3_nt: TGTGCCAGCAGTCCACCAGCCAATCAGCCCCAGCATTTT
j_call: TRBJ2-2; clone_size: -; d_call: -; v_call: TRBV2; cdr3_aa: CASSERLGAGELFF; cdr3_nt: TGTGCCAGCAGTGAACGGTTAGGAGCCGGGGAGCTGTTTTTT
j_call: TRBJ1-1; clone_size: -; d_call: TRBD1; v_call: TRBV13; cdr3_aa: CASSQMTGGNTEAFF; cdr3_nt: TGTGCCAGCAGCCAAATGACAGGGGGGAACACTGAAGCTTTCTTT
j_call: TRBJ2-3; clone_size: -; d_call: -; v_call: TRBV2; cdr3_aa: CASSSYPGADTQYF; cdr3_nt: TGTGCCAGCAGCTCATACCCCGGGGCTGATACGCAGTATTTT
j_call: TRBJ2-7; clone_size: once; d_call: -; v_call: TRBV6-1; cdr3_aa: CASSETGTGSYEQYF; cdr3_nt: TGTGCCAGCAGTGAAACCGGGACTGGCTCCTACGAGCAGTACTTC
j_call: TRBJ2-1; clone_size: -; d_call: TRBD2; v_call: TRBV18; cdr3_aa: CASSLRDVAYPKAGGFDEQFF; cdr3_nt: TGTGCCAGCTCACTACGGGACGTAGCCTATCCAAAGGCGGGAGGGTTCGATGAGCAGTTCTTC
j_call: TRBJ2-1; clone_size: -; d_call: TRBD2; v_call: TRBV15; cdr3_aa: CATQTSGRASYNEQFF; cdr3_nt: TGTGCCACCCAGACTAGCGGGAGGGCCTCCTACAATGAGCAGTTCTTC
j_call: TRBJ2-2; clone_size: once; d_call: -; v_call: TRBV27; cdr3_aa: CASKQGSRELFF; cdr3_nt: TGTGCCAGCAAACAGGGTTCCCGGGAGCTGTTTTTT
j_call: TRBJ1-3; clone_size: -; d_call: -; v_call: TRBV7-9; cdr3_aa: CASSWIGGRDTIYF; cdr3_nt: TGTGCCAGCAGCTGGATTGGAGGTCGGGACACCATATATTTT
j_call: TRBJ2-7; clone_size: once; d_call: -; v_call: TRBV21-1; cdr3_aa: CASSIVETYEQYF; cdr3_nt: TGTGCCAGCAGCATCGTTGAAACCTACGAGCAGTACTTC
j_call: TRBJ2-1; clone_size: -; d_call: TRBD2; v_call: TRBV27; cdr3_aa: CASSLRIAGPINNEQFF; cdr3_nt: TGTGCCAGCAGTTTGCGAATAGCGGGACCTATTAACAATGAGCAGTTCTTC
j_call: TRBJ2-3; clone_size: -; d_call: -; v_call: TRBV6-6; cdr3_aa: CASSRLSTDTQYF; cdr3_nt: TGTGCCAGCAGCCGACTGAGCACAGATACGCAGTATTTT
j_call: TRBJ2-1; clone_size: -; d_call: TRBD2; v_call: TRBV28; cdr3_aa: CASSSVSLAGGGDNEQFF; cdr3_nt: TGTGCCAGCAGTTCAGTCTCCCTAGCGGGAGGTGGAGACAATGAGCAGTTCTTC
j_call: TRBJ1-2; clone_size: -; d_call: TRBD1; v_call: TRBV10-3; cdr3_aa: CAISESSAGGKEGYTF; cdr3_nt: TGTGCCATCAGTGAGTCGTCGGCAGGGGGCAAGGAAGGCTACACCTTC
j_call: TRBJ2-7; clone_size: -; d_call: -; v_call: TRBV29-1; cdr3_aa: CSVVGTGTYEQYF; cdr3_nt: TGCAGCGTTGTAGGGACGGGAACCTACGAGCAGTACTTC
j_call: TRBJ2-2; clone_size: -; d_call: TRBD2; v_call: TRBV2; cdr3_aa: CASSESSGSRNTGELFF; cdr3_nt: TGTGCCAGCAGTGAATCTAGCGGGAGCAGGAACACCGGGGAGCTGTTTTTT
j_call: TRBJ2-1; clone_size: -; d_call: TRBD2; v_call: TRBV29-1; cdr3_aa: CSVHLVDPAAGGWFNEQFF; cdr3_nt: TGCAGCGTACATCTTGTGGACCCAGCGGCGGGAGGTTGGTTCAATGAGCAGTTCTTC
j_call: TRBJ2-3; clone_size: -; d_call: -; v_call: TRBV27; cdr3_aa: CASSLSINPTDTQYF; cdr3_nt: TGTGCCAGCAGTTTATCGATTAATCCCACAGATACGCAGTATTTT
j_call: TRBJ1-5; clone_size: -; d_call: TRBD1; v_call: TRBV11-2; cdr3_aa: CASSADRGRLPQHF; cdr3_nt: TGTGCCAGCAGCGCTGACAGGGGGCGGTTGCCCCAGCATTTT
j_call: TRBJ1-5; clone_size: -; d_call: -; v_call: TRBV6-5; cdr3_aa: CASSYSGVNQPQHF; cdr3_nt: TGTGCCAGCAGTTACTCTGGGGTCAATCAGCCCCAGCATTTT
j_call: TRBJ1-3; clone_size: once; d_call: -; v_call: TRBV19; cdr3_aa: CASSWGKGYTIYF; cdr3_nt: TGTGCCAGTTCATGGGGGAAAGGCTACACCATATATTTT
j_call: TRBJ2-5; clone_size: -; d_call: TRBD1; v_call: TRBV6-5; cdr3_aa: CASSYSDRGGETQYF; cdr3_nt: TGTGCCAGCAGTTATTCCGACAGGGGTGGTGAGACCCAGTACTTC
j_call: TRBJ2-7; clone_size: -; d_call: -; v_call: TRBV29-1; cdr3_aa: CSVEEGIYHEQYF; cdr3_nt: TGCAGCGTTGAAGAGGGGATCTACCACGAGCAGTACTTC
j_call: TRBJ1-5; clone_size: -; d_call: -; v_call: TRBV30; cdr3_aa: CAWSVKSWGNQPQHF; cdr3_nt: TGTGCCTGGAGTGTAAAATCTTGGGGCAATCAGCCCCAGCATTTT
j_call: TRBJ2-5; clone_size: -; d_call: -; v_call: TRBV28; cdr3_aa: CASSSGSNEETQYF; cdr3_nt: TGTGCCAGCAGTTCCGGATCCAACGAGGAGACCCAGTACTTC
j_call: TRBJ2-1; clone_size: -; d_call: TRBD2; v_call: TRBV4-1; cdr3_aa: CASSQLPGLAAVNEQFF; cdr3_nt: TGCGCCAGCAGCCAACTCCCGGGACTAGCGGCAGTTAATGAGCAGTTCTTC
j_call: TRBJ2-6; clone_size: -; d_call: -; v_call: TRBV2; cdr3_aa: CASSETGSGANVLTF; cdr3_nt: TGTGCCAGCAGCGAGACGGGCTCTGGGGCCAACGTCCTGACTTTC
j_call: TRBJ1-5; clone_size: -; d_call: -; v_call: TRBV4-2; cdr3_aa: CASSQNRNSNQPQHF; cdr3_nt: TGTGCCAGCAGCCAAAACAGGAATAGCAATCAGCCCCAGCATTTT
j_call: TRBJ2-7; clone_size: -; d_call: TRBD2; v_call: TRBV5-5; cdr3_aa: CASSLESSGRAGRYEQYF; cdr3_nt: TGTGCCAGCAGCTTGGAATCTAGCGGGAGGGCCGGGAGGTACGAGCAGTACTTC
j_call: TRBJ2-2; clone_size: -; d_call: -; v_call: TRBV2; cdr3_aa: CANLQGANTGELFF; cdr3_nt: TGTGCCAACTTACAGGGTGCAAACACCGGGGAGCTGTTTTTT
j_call: TRBJ2-3; clone_size: -; d_call: TRBD2; v_call: TRBV7-2; cdr3_aa: CASSLVLAGTDTQYF; cdr3_nt: TGTGCCAGCAGCTTAGTACTAGCGGGCACAGATACGCAGTATTTT
j_call: TRBJ1-4; clone_size: -; d_call: -; v_call: TRBV7-6; cdr3_aa: CASSPGPWDEKLFF; cdr3_nt: TGTGCCAGCAGCCCTGGGCCCTGGGATGAAAAACTGTTTTTT
j_call: TRBJ2-1; clone_size: once; d_call: TRBD2; v_call: TRBV27; cdr3_aa: CASSTIRGDNEQFF; cdr3_nt: TGTGCCAGCAGTACAATACGGGGGGACAATGAGCAGTTCTTC
j_call: TRBJ2-7; clone_size: -; d_call: -; v_call: TRBV5-4; cdr3_aa: CASSLEVRDQTYEQYF; cdr3_nt: TGTGCCAGCAGCTTGGAGGTGAGAGACCAAACCTACGAGCAGTACTTC
j_call: TRBJ2-1; clone_size: -; d_call: -; v_call: TRBV7-6; cdr3_aa: CASSQSKGEIRYNEQFF; cdr3_nt: TGTGCCAGCAGCCAGAGTAAGGGGGAGATCAGGTACAATGAGCAGTTCTTC
j_call: TRBJ2-1; clone_size: -; d_call: -; v_call: TRBV27; cdr3_aa: CASSRTGDSYNEQFF; cdr3_nt: TGTGCCAGCAGTCGAACAGGAGACTCCTACAATGAGCAGTTCTTC
j_call: TRBJ2-7; clone_size: once; d_call: -; v_call: TRBV27; cdr3_aa: CASSLRRIRDSEQYF; cdr3_nt: TGTGCCAGCAGTCTACGACGGATAAGGGACTCCGAGCAGTACTTC
j_call: TRBJ2-3; clone_size: -; d_call: -; v_call: TRBV11-2; cdr3_aa: CASSTQTDTQYF; cdr3_nt: TGTGCCAGCAGCACGCAAACAGATACGCAGTATTTT
j_call: TRBJ1-1; clone_size: once; d_call: -; v_call: TRBV2; cdr3_aa: CASRGSRSNTEAFF; cdr3_nt: TGTGCCAGCCGGGGTTCCAGGTCGAACACTGAAGCTTTCTTT
j_call: TRBJ1-1; clone_size: -; d_call: -; v_call: TRBV9; cdr3_aa: CASSETGYLDTEAFF; cdr3_nt: TGTGCCAGCAGCGAAACCGGGTACCTGGACACTGAAGCTTTCTTT
j_call: TRBJ2-1; clone_size: -; d_call: TRBD2; v_call: TRBV9; cdr3_aa: CASSVEGLAARSSYNEQFF; cdr3_nt: TGTGCCAGCAGCGTAGAGGGACTAGCGGCCCGCAGCTCCTACAATGAGCAGTTCTTC